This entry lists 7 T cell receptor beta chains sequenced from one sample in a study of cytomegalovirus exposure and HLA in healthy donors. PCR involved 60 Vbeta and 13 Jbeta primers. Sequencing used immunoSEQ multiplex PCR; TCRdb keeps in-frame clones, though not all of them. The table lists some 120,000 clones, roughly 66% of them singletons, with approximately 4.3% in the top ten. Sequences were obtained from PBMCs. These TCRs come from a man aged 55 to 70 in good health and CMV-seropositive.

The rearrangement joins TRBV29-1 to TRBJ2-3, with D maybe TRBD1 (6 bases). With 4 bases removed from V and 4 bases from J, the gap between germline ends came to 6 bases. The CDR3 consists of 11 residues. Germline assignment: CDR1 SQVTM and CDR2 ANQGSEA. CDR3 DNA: TGCAGCGTTGCAGGGGCAGATACGCAGTATTTT. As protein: CSVAGADTQYF.

CDR3 in amino acids: CASSPNLGVLYGYTF. CDR3 bases: TGCGCCAGCAGCCCTAACCTGGGAGTGCTCTATGGCTACACCTTC. The chain couples TRBV23-1 to TRBJ1-2; D is undetermined. TRBV23-1 is filed as an ORF, its function uncertain. The ends were cut back, 6 bases at V and 4 bases at J, with 18 bases in the middle. The CDR3 totals 15 residues.

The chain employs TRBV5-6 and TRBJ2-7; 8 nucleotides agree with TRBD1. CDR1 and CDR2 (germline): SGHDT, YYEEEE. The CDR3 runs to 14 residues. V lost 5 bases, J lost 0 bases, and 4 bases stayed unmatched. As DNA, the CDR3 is TGTGCCAGCAGTTTGACAGGGGTCTCCTACGAGCAGTACTTC. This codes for CASSLTGVSYEQYF.

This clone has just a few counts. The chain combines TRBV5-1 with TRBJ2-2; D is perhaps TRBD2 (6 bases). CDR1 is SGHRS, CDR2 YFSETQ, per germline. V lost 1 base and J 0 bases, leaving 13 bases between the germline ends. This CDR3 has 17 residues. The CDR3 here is CASSLRVGGSNTGELFF. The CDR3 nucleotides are TGCGCCAGCAGCTTGAGAGTGGGGGGTTCGAACACCGGGGAGCTGTTTTTT.

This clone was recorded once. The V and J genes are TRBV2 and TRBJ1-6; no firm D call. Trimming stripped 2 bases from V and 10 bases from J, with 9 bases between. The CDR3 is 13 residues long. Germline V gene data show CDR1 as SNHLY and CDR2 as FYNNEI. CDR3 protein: CASSETPGSPLHF. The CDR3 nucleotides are TGTGCCAGCAGTGAAACCCCAGGATCACCCCTCCACTTT.

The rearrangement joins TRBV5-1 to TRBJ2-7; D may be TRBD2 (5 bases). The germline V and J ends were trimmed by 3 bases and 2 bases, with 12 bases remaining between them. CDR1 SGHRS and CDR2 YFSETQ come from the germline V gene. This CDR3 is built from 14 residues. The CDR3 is CASSSLSGTYEQYF. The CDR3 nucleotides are TGCGCCAGCAGCTCGCTAAGCGGAACCTACGAGCAGTACTTC.

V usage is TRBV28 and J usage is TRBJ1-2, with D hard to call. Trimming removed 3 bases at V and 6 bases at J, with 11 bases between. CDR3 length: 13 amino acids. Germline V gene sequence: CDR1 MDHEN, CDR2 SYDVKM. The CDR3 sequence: CASSFRAGNGYTF. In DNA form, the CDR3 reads TGTGCCAGCAGTTTTAGGGCGGGGAATGGCTACACCTTC.